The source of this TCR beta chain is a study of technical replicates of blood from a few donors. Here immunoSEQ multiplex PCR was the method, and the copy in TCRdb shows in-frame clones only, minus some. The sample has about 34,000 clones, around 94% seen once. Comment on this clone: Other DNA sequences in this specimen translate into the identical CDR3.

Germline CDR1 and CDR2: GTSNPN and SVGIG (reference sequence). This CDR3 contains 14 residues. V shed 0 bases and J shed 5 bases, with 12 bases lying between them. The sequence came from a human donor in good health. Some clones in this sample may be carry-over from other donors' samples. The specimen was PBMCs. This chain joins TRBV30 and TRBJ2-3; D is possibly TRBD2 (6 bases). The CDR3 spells CAWSVLAGRDTQYF. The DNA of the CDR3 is TGTGCCTGGAGTGTACTGGCGGGACGAGATACGCAGTATTTT. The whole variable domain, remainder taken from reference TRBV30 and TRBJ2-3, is SQTIHQWPATLVQPVGSPLSLECTVEGTSNPNLYWYRQAAGRGLQLLFYSVGIGQISSEVPQNLSASRPQDRQFILSSKKLLLSDSGFYLCAWSVLAGRDTQYFGPGTRLTVL.